The 30 T cell receptor beta chains reported below all come from one sample, sequenced in a study of T cells after yellow fever vaccination. Via MiXCR, TCRdb re-called the 5' RACE reads, giving one row per CDR3 protein. The table records 300,000 to 350,000 distinct CDR3 sequences, roughly 4% of them present only once. Here the sequenced sample was PBMCs, taken 5 days after the yellow fever booster vaccination. These receptors were collected from a man aged 18 to 30 who received the YFV17D yellow fever vaccine.

This clonotype was counted a few times. The rearrangement joins TRBV11-2 to TRBJ2-2; 16 bases align to TRBD2. This CDR3 contains 17 residues. Germline assignment: CDR1 SGHAT and CDR2 FQNNGV. Trimming took 4 bases from V and 4 from J; bases not matched to a gene: 3. CDR3 protein: CASSSGLAGGPTGELFF. CDR3 sequence (DNA): TGTGCCAGCAGCTCGGGACTAGCGGGGGGGCCCACCGGGGAGCTGTTTTTT.

At least ten counts were recorded for this clonotype. This chain uses TRBV7-2 with TRBJ2-7, with 12 bases that match TRBD2. Germline V gene sequence: CDR1 SGHTA, CDR2 FQGNSA. V gave up 5 bases and J gave up 3 bases; unmatched junction bases: 5. The CDR3 loop spans 15 amino acids. DNA of the CDR3: TGTGCCAGCAGCCCACTAGCGGGGGGACTCTACGAGCAGTACGTC. Its protein product is CASSPLAGGLYEQYV.

This clonotype was seen at least ten times. The chain recombines TRBV6-6 with TRBJ2-7; tentative D call: TRBD2 (5 bases). The CDR3 spans 13 residues. The germline V gene has CDR1 MNHNY and CDR2 SVGAGI (reference sequence). V shed 4 bases and J shed 3 bases, with 10 bases lying between them. The CDR3 region is CASSSSDFYEQYV. CDR3 bases: TGTGCCAGCAGTTCCTCGGACTTCTACGAGCAGTACGTC.

There are many counts of this clonotype. The V and J genes are TRBV5-1 and TRBJ2-7, with a weak D call TRBD1 (6 bases). Trimming left V 4 bases short and J 3 bases short, with 20 bases between. Germline V gene lookup returns CDR1 SGHRS and CDR2 YFSETQ. The CDR3 length is 16 residues. This chain's CDR3 is CASSRPSGTKNYEQYF. The CDR3 DNA is TGCGCCAGCAGCCGGCCCTCCGGGACAAAGAACTACGAGCAGTACTTC.

Only a few counts were recorded for this clonotype. The rearrangement joins TRBV7-6 to TRBJ2-6; 7 bases are shared with TRBD1. CDR1 SGHVS and CDR2 FNYEAQ come from the germline V gene. V lost 7 bases, J lost 3 bases, and 3 bases stayed unmatched. This CDR3 region has 14 residues. The DNA for the CDR3 is TGTGCCAGCACCTACAGGGGTGGGGCCAACGTCCTGACTTTC. This encodes CASTYRGGANVLTF. Full variable domain (missing parts from reference TRBV7-6 and TRBJ2-6): GAGVSQSPRYKVTKRGQDVALRCDPISGHVSLYWYRQALGQGPEFLTYFNYEAQQDKSGLPNDRFSAERPEGSISTLTIQRTEQRDSAMYRCASTYRGGANVLTFGAGSRLTVL.

The V call is TRBV14, the J call TRBJ2-1; 13 bases align to TRBD2. The CDR3 sequence is 16 residues long. The germline gives CDR1 SGHDN, CDR2 FVKESK. Germline trimming cut 2 bases from V and 8 bases from J; bases unmatched to any gene: 6. The CDR3 DNA reads as TGTGCCAGCAGCCAAACTAGCGGGGGGGTTCCGTATGAGCAGTTCTTC. It codes for CASSQTSGGVPYEQFF.

The chain links TRBV19 to TRBJ1-5; possibly TRBD1 for D (5 bases). The V end was cut by 11 bases, the J end by 8 bases, with 13 bases between. The V gene's germline CDR1 is LNHDA and CDR2 SQIVND (reference sequence). The CDR3 totals 11 residues. CDR3 amino acids: CAGGQREPQHF. The CDR3 DNA sequence: TGTGCCGGCGGACAAAGGGAGCCCCAGCATTTT.

This rearrangement joins TRBV5-1 to TRBJ2-3; tentatively, D is TRBD2 (5 bases). Germline assignment: CDR1 SGHRS and CDR2 YFSETQ. Between the trimmed V and J ends, which lost 5 bases and 3 bases, there was a span of 13 bases. The CDR3 contains 14 residues. CDR3 sequence reads: CASSLIGETDTQYF. DNA for the CDR3: TGCGCCAGCAGTCTCATCGGGGAAACAGATACGCAGTATTTT.

This clonotype was counted between two and nine times. The chain recombines TRBV6-5 with TRBJ2-5; TRBD2 agrees at 7 bases. There are 14 residues in the CDR3. Looked up from germline, CDR1 is MNHEY and CDR2 is SVGAGI. J gave up 1 base and V 6 bases, and 5 bases lay outside the gene matches. CDR3: CASSNRLAQETQYF. The CDR3 region has the DNA TGTGCCAGCAGCAACCGACTAGCCCAAGAGACCCAGTACTTC.

V is TRBV7-9 and J is TRBJ1-6; 10 nucleotides agree with TRBD1. Trimming took 3 bases from V and 7 from J; bases not matched to a gene: 9. Germline V gene sequence: CDR1 SEHNR, CDR2 FQNEAQ (reference sequence). This CDR3 contains 17 residues. CDR3: CASSLRSPGQGNSPLHF. CDR3 nucleotides: TGTGCCAGCAGCTTGCGATCCCCGGGACAGGGGAATTCACCCCTCCACTTT.

This clonotype occurred many times. This rearrangement joins TRBV5-1 to TRBJ1-4; D is unresolved. This CDR3 region has 14 residues. In germline, CDR1 is SGHRS, CDR2 YFSETQ. Trimming pared 0 bases from V and 1 base from J, leaving 4 bases between. Written as DNA, the CDR3 is TGCGCCAGCAGCTTGGGTAGAACTAATGAAAAACTGTTTTTT. This encodes CASSLGRTNEKLFF.

At least ten counts were recorded for this clonotype. The chain couples TRBV12-3 or TRBV12-4 to TRBJ2-2, with D unclear. This CDR3 comprises 13 residues. V lost 11 bases and J 4 bases, leaving 14 bases between the germline ends. CDR3 sequence (DNA): TGTGCCGGTAGAAATCTGGGCACCGGGGAGCTGTTTTTT. This translates into CAGRNLGTGELFF.

This clonotype was seen more than once but under ten times. The chain has TRBV4-1 and TRBJ2-2, with 12 bases that match TRBD1. The CDR3 totals 19 residues. V was clipped by 2 bases and J by 4 bases; unmatched bases: 11. CDR1 MGHRA and CDR2 YSYEKL come from the germline V gene. CDR3 protein: CASSQPGQGARIITGELFF. The CDR3 DNA reads as TGCGCCAGCAGCCAACCGGGACAGGGGGCGCGGATTATCACCGGGGAGCTGTTTTTT.

The chain couples TRBV19 to TRBJ1-1; TRBD1 is a possible D gene (5 bases). The germline CDR1 and CDR2 sequences are LNHDA and SQIVND (reference sequence). The germline V and J ends were trimmed by 1 base and 6 bases, with 9 bases remaining between them. The CDR3 extends over 13 amino acids. DNA for the CDR3: TGTGCCAGTAGTATAGGGGGGAAGGCTGAAGCTTTCTTT. This sequence encodes CASSIGGKAEAFF.

In this sample, this clonotype turned up many times. The DNA for the CDR3 is TGCGCCAGCAGCTTGGGGCGGAACCAAGAGACCCAGTACTTC. The encoded protein is CASSLGRNQETQYF. The V gene is TRBV5-1, the J gene TRBJ2-5; the D is unclear. V was cut by 0 bases and J by 0 bases, with 6 bases left in between. The CDR3 spans 14 residues. Germline CDR1 and CDR2: SGHRS and YFSETQ.

This clonotype was picked up a small number of times. The chain carries TRBV19 and TRBJ2-1, with 13 bases lining up with TRBD2. Germline CDR1 and CDR2: LNHDA and SQIVND (reference sequence). With V trimmed by 4 bases and J by 15 bases, 12 bases remained unmatched. The CDR3 is 15 residues long. CDR3 residues: CASSTPGTSGVTRFF. The CDR3 nucleotides are TGTGCCAGTAGTACCCCCGGGACTAGCGGGGTTACTAGGTTCTTC.

This clonotype was counted at least ten times. The chain links TRBV27 to TRBJ1-1, with D hard to call. Germline CDR1 and CDR2: MNHEY and SMNVEV (reference sequence). CDR3 length: 14 residues. Trimming took 8 bases from V and 2 from J, leaving 15 bases between them. The CDR3 DNA reads as TGTGCCAGCCACAGAAACCATGGAAACACTGAAGCTTTCTTT. Its translation: CASHRNHGNTEAFF.

The chain recombines TRBV27 with TRBJ2-7; perhaps D is TRBD1 or TRBD2 (5 bases each). The CDR3 has 17 residues. Germline V gives CDR1 MNHEY, CDR2 SMNVEV (reference sequence). V shed 8 bases and J shed 1 base, with 24 bases lying between them. CDR3 sequence (DNA): TGTGCCAGCGCTCCATCTAGTCGGGGCATATATTCCTACGAGCAGTACTTC. Its protein is CASAPSSRGIYSYEQYF.

This clonotype was picked up a small number of times. Here the CDR3 DNA reads TGCGCCAGCAGCCGATTCGCGACAGCGCCAAGGGTCTCTGGAAACACCATATATTTT. This sequence encodes CASSRFATAPRVSGNTIYF. J is TRBJ1-3 and V is TRBV4-1; tentative D call: TRBD1 (5 bases). Trimming pared 4 bases from V and 0 bases from J, leaving 22 bases between. The CDR3 spans 19 residues. Germline CDR1 MGHRA, CDR2 YSYEKL.

This clonotype came up a few times. V usage is TRBV5-4 and J usage is TRBJ2-7, with D possibly matching TRBD1 (7 bases). The CDR3 has 14 residues. The germline V gene has CDR1 SGHNT and CDR2 YYREEE (reference sequence). V was trimmed by 4 bases and J by 1 base, leaving 12 bases between them. CDR3 residues: CASSAAGQSYEQYV. The CDR3 DNA is TGTGCCAGCAGCGCCGCGGGACAGTCCTACGAGCAGTACGTC.

This clonotype was picked up a small number of times. The rearrangement links TRBV19 to TRBJ1-1; a possible D gene is TRBD1 (5 bases). This CDR3 contains 14 residues. Germline lookup yields CDR1 LNHDA and CDR2 SQIVND (reference sequence). Trimming took 7 bases from V and 8 from J, leaving 20 bases between them. The CDR3 is CASTPRGRDGEAFF. DNA of the CDR3: TGTGCCAGTACCCCTCGGGGGAGGGACGGAGAAGCTTTCTTT.

This clonotype was recorded at least ten times. This chain joins TRBV6-5 and TRBJ2-1; TRBD2 agrees at 9 bases. The CDR3 is made up of 15 amino acids. The V gene end was trimmed by 4 bases and the J gene end by 5 bases; junction bases not matched to a gene: 6. Per the germline V gene, CDR1 is MNHEY and CDR2 is SVGAGI. CDR3 protein: CASSLLAGPNNEQFF. CDR3 nucleotides: TGTGCCAGCAGTTTGCTAGCGGGGCCTAACAATGAGCAGTTCTTC.

This clonotype was recorded at least ten times. The chain is built from TRBV5-1 and TRBJ1-6; no clear D gene. The V and J ends lost 4 bases and 3 bases respectively, with 23 bases between them. This CDR3 spans 19 amino acids. Germline assignment: CDR1 SGHRS and CDR2 YFSETQ. The CDR3: CASSPGPRTLSFYNSPLHF. For the CDR3, the DNA is TGCGCCAGCAGCCCAGGCCCCCGGACCCTAAGCTTCTATAATTCACCCCTCCACTTT.

At least ten counts were recorded for this clonotype. V is TRBV7-2 and J is TRBJ1-6, with D uncertain. The V and J ends lost 1 base and 9 bases respectively, with 13 bases between them. Germline CDR1 reads SGHTA; CDR2 reads FQGNSA. This CDR3 has 15 residues. CDR3 sequence reads: CASSLGGLRGSPLHF. As DNA, the CDR3 is TGTGCCAGCAGCTTAGGGGGTCTGCGGGGTTCACCCCTCCACTTT.

This clonotype was recorded at least ten times. This sequence joins TRBV20-1 and TRBJ2-1; D may be TRBD1 or TRBD2 (6 bases each). CDR3 size: 15 residues. Germline assignment: CDR1 DFQATT and CDR2 SNEGSKA (reference sequence). V was clipped by 2 bases and J by 10 bases, with 21 bases between them. The CDR3 nucleotides read TGCAGTGCTAGAAGGGCAGGGGACTTTCTGGGAGAGCAGTTCTTC. Translation gives CSARRAGDFLGEQFF.

The chain carries TRBV12-3 or TRBV12-4 and TRBJ1-1, with D tentatively TRBD1 (5 bases). V was shortened by 6 bases and J by 1 base, with 18 bases between the two germline ends. There are 16 residues in the CDR3. This CDR3 is CASSPAGGGKNTEAFF. The CDR3 region has the DNA TGTGCCAGCAGCCCTGCGGGGGGGGGGAAGAACACTGAAGCTTTCTTT.

This clonotype was detected only a few times. The rearrangement links TRBV5-1 to TRBJ2-7, with D possibly called TRBD1 or TRBD2 (5 bases each). Trimming cost V 0 bases and J 5 bases, with 18 bases left between them. CDR3 length equals 16 residues. From germline, CDR1 is SGHRS and CDR2 YFSETQ. The CDR3 DNA sequence: TGCGCCAGCAGCTTGGCATATGGGACCCCTCTGGACGAGCAGTACTTC. This translates into CASSLAYGTPLDEQYF.

The chain recombines TRBV20-1 with TRBJ2-5; possibly TRBD1 for D (6 bases). The CDR3 contains 14 residues. Trimming took off 2 bases at V and 5 bases at J, with 15 bases between the two ends. Germline lookup yields CDR1 DFQATT and CDR2 SNEGSKA (reference sequence). The CDR3 spells CSARPRGSWETQYF. For the CDR3, the DNA is TGCAGTGCTAGACCCAGGGGTTCTTGGGAGACCCAGTACTTC.

This clonotype was detected many times. The chain combines TRBV19 with TRBJ1-6, with D hard to call. This CDR3 comprises 14 residues. The V gene lost 3 bases and the J gene lost 9 bases, with 12 bases spanning the gap. The V gene's germline CDR1 is LNHDA and CDR2 SQIVND (reference sequence). CDR3 DNA: TGTGCCAGTAGTATGTTCGCCGCAGGTTCACCCCTCCACTTT. It is translated as CASSMFAAGSPLHF.

The chain links TRBV18 to TRBJ2-5; 8 nucleotides align to TRBD2. This CDR3 contains 16 residues. Germline assignment: CDR1 KGHSH and CDR2 LQKENI. V was clipped by 1 base and J by 2 bases; unmatched bases: 6. CDR3 in amino acids: CASSPLAGSEQETQYF. The DNA of the CDR3 is TGTGCCAGCTCACCACTAGCGGGGTCCGAACAAGAGACCCAGTACTTC.